One sample yielded the 32 T cell receptor beta chains listed below, sequenced in a study of radiotherapy plus CTLA-4 blockade in lung cancer (dated by TCRdb to the late 2010s). Library preparation was by the immunoSEQ multiplex PCR assay. TCRdb took over this immuneACCESS table, retaining in-frame rearrangements with V and J assigned. Such tables are incomplete; in checked studies, under half of the missing clones stem from an unresolved V gene, and the remainder is unexplained. This sample lists approximately 57,000 clones; about 80% were detected once. The top ten constitute under 7% of the sample. The material sequenced was peripheral blood, taken from a patient treated with radiotherapy plus ipilimumab. These receptor sequences come from a human donor with non-small cell lung cancer whose response to radiotherapy plus ipilimumab could not be evaluated.

The gene calls are TRBV16 and TRBJ1-4; the match to TRBD1 covers 7 bases. Germline-derived CDR1 and CDR2 are KGHSY and FQNENV. Trimming removed 1 base from V and 7 bases from J; junction bases left unmatched: 3. The CDR3 runs 14 residues. Written as DNA, the CDR3 is TGTGCCAGCAGCCAATTACAGGGGAGTGAAAAACTGTTTTTT. Translated, it gives CASSQLQGSEKLFF.

The chain employs TRBV5-1 and TRBJ2-7; 11 bases are shared with TRBD1. CDR1 and CDR2 (germline): SGHRS, YFSETQ. The V gene end was trimmed by 4 bases and the J gene end by 2 bases; junction bases not matched to a gene: 5. The CDR3 runs 15 residues. The DNA for the CDR3 is TGCGCCAGCAGCCTGGGACAGGGGGGGGCCTACGAGCAGTACTTC. Protein: CASSLGQGGAYEQYF.

V is TRBV27 and J is TRBJ2-5, with TRBD2 as a possible D gene (5 bases). The CDR3 is made up of 16 amino acids. Germline V gives CDR1 MNHEY, CDR2 SMNVEV (reference sequence). Trimming pared 3 bases from V and 4 bases from J, leaving 18 bases between. The CDR3 DNA follows: TGTGCCAGCAGTTTGGGATGGGTGAGAGGAGGAGAGACCCAGTACTTC. Protein: CASSLGWVRGGETQYF.

The CDR3 is CASSYLGEGDYTF. The CDR3 bases are TGTGCCAGCAGCTATCTCGGGGAAGGTGACTACACCTTC. This chain connects TRBV7-9 to TRBJ1-2, with D hard to call. Germline V CDR1 and CDR2: SEHNR, FQNEAQ (reference sequence). Trimming left V 4 bases short and J 10 bases short, with 16 bases between. This CDR3 is 13 amino acids long.

This chain uses TRBV4-3 with TRBJ1-5; 8 bases map to TRBD1. CDR1 and CDR2 (germline): LGHNA, YSLEER. With 8 bases clipped from V and 0 bases from J, the junction kept 6 bases outside the gene matches. The CDR3 runs 15 residues. In DNA, the CDR3 is TGCGCCAGCCGACAGGGGTATCATAGCAATCAGCCCCAGCATTTT. Amino acid sequence: CASRQGYHSNQPQHF.

The J gene is TRBJ1-6, the V gene TRBV15, with D possibly matching TRBD1 (5 bases). Trimming left V 3 bases short and J 10 bases short, with 13 bases between. Germline V gene data show CDR1 as LNHNV and CDR2 as YYDKDF (reference sequence). The CDR3 has 14 amino acids. The CDR3 DNA reads TGTGCCACCAGCAGGGGGGGGGTGGCCTCACCCCTCCACTTT. Its translation is CATSRGGVASPLHF. The variable domain in full, with the rest retrieved from reference TRBV15 and TRBJ1-6, is DAMVIQNPRYQVTQFGKPVTLSCSQTLNHNVMYWYQQKSSQAPKLLFHYYDKDFNNEADTPDNFQSRRPNTSFCFLDIRSPGLGDTAMYLCATSRGGVASPLHFGNGTRLTVT.

The table lists this clone with a count of one. This chain links TRBV6-5 with TRBJ1-3, with D perhaps TRBD1 (6 bases). CDR3 length: 15 residues. Between the trimmed V and J ends, which lost 6 bases and 0 bases, there was a span of 12 bases. Germline assignment: CDR1 MNHEY and CDR2 SVGAGI. CDR3 DNA sequence: TGTGCCAGCAGCAACAGGGACATCTCTGGAAACACCATATATTTT. Translated, it gives CASSNRDISGNTIYF.

This sequence joins TRBV2 and TRBJ2-7; 8 bases fit TRBD1. The germline V gene encodes CDR1 SNHLY and CDR2 FYNNEI. V was pared by 7 bases and J by 0 bases, with 11 bases of the junction left unmatched. CDR3 length: 16 residues. CDR3 region: CASTLRTGPGSYEQYF. CDR3 in DNA: TGTGCCAGCACCCTTCGGACAGGGCCGGGCTCCTACGAGCAGTACTTC.

The chain is built from TRBV7-8 and TRBJ2-1; 7 nucleotides match TRBD1. The length of the CDR3 is 16 residues. V lost 4 bases and J lost 0; bases outside the gene matches: 6. Germline V gene lookup returns CDR1 SGHVS and CDR2 FQNEAQ. CDR3 nucleotide sequence: TGTGCCAGCAGCTCGACCGGGACAGTCTCCTACAATGAGCAGTTCTTC. Its translation: CASSSTGTVSYNEQFF.

Only a few counts were recorded for this clone. This chain links TRBV7-2 with TRBJ2-1; D uncertain. V lost 1 base to trimming and J lost 2 bases, with 9 bases between them. Germline lookup yields CDR1 SGHTA and CDR2 FQGNSA. This CDR3 is 15 amino acids long. Here the CDR3 reads CASSLDLRAYNEQFF. CDR3 coding DNA: TGTGCCAGCAGCTTAGATCTCCGGGCCTACAATGAGCAGTTCTTC. Complete variable domain (other parts from reference TRBV7-2 and TRBJ2-1): GAGVSQSPSNKVTEKGKDVELRCDPISGHTALYWYRQSLGQGLEFLIYFQGNSAPDKSGLPSDRFSAERTGGSVSTLTIQRTQQEDSAVYLCASSLDLRAYNEQFFGPGTRLTVL.

The chain recombines TRBV4-2 with TRBJ2-7; 7 bases are shared with TRBD1. With V trimmed by 3 bases and J by 2 bases, 4 bases remained unmatched. This CDR3 is built from 14 residues. Germline-derived CDR1 and CDR2 are LGHNA and YNFKEQ. CDR3 sequence reads: CASSQKGQTYEQYF. For the CDR3, the DNA is TGTGCCAGCAGCCAGAAGGGACAGACCTACGAGCAGTACTTC.

Only a few counts were recorded for this clone. The rearrangement joins TRBV9 to TRBJ2-3; a weak D match, TRBD2 (7 bases). From germline, CDR1 is SGDLS and CDR2 YYNGEE. Trimming pared 2 bases from V and 3 bases from J, leaving 13 bases between. The CDR3 spans 15 residues. CDR3 DNA: TGTGCCAGCAGCGTCCGGGGGGCGGGGACAGATACGCAGTATTTT. Encoded protein: CASSVRGAGTDTQYF.

This clone was counted only a few times. This rearrangement joins TRBV28 to TRBJ1-5; tentative D call: TRBD1 (6 bases). Germline loops: CDR1 MDHEN, CDR2 SYDVKM. V gave up 7 bases and J gave up 9 bases, with 22 bases separating them. The CDR3 consists of 15 residues. The chain's CDR3 is CASTPTGPLRLPQHF. CDR3 DNA sequence: TGTGCCAGCACACCTACAGGGCCCCTTCGATTGCCCCAGCATTTT.

Only one count was recorded for this clone. The chain uses TRBV18 and TRBJ2-5; 9 positions match TRBD1. The assigned J gene may be wrong: the sequence end matches TRBJ2-7 better. The CDR3 totals 15 residues. Germline V gene sequence: CDR1 KGHSH, CDR2 LQKENI. The CDR3 nucleotides are TGTGCCAGCTCACCATCCGGGACAGGGACCTACGAGCAGTACTTC. It codes for CASSPSGTGTYEQYF.

The chain recombines TRBV18 with TRBJ2-2; D ambiguous. Germline V gene data show CDR1 as KGHSH and CDR2 as LQKENI. V was shortened by 6 bases and J by 5 bases, with 13 bases between the two germline ends. This CDR3 is built from 14 residues. The CDR3 DNA follows: TGTGCCAGCTCCCCTTCGAGATTAACCGGGGAGCTGTTTTTT. This sequence encodes CASSPSRLTGELFF.

V is TRBV7-2 and J is TRBJ2-7; 8 bases align to TRBD1. CDR1 SGHTA and CDR2 FQGNSA come from the germline V gene. CDR3 length: 15 residues. After removal of 3 bases from V and 8 bases from J, the junction contained 12 bases not matched to a gene. The CDR3 nucleotides are TGTGCCAGCAGCTTCACGACAGGGGCCCCTACGCAGCAGTACTTC. Protein: CASSFTTGAPTQQYF.

The chain joins TRBV11-2 to TRBJ1-1, with a tentative D call TRBD1 (5 bases). Trimming cost V 0 bases and J 4 bases, with 9 bases left between them. Germline assignment: CDR1 SGHAT and CDR2 FQNNGV. The CDR3 totals 14 residues. The CDR3: CASSLEGGSTEAFF. CDR3 in DNA: TGTGCCAGCAGCTTAGAGGGGGGGAGCACTGAAGCTTTCTTT.

The genes are TRBV7-2 and TRBJ1-2, with D possibly matching TRBD1 (6 bases). The length of the CDR3 is 16 residues. Germline V CDR1 and CDR2: SGHTA, FQGNSA. With 0 bases removed from V and 5 bases from J, the gap between germline ends came to 16 bases. CDR3 protein: CASSLAGAGANYGYTF. The CDR3 DNA follows: TGTGCCAGCAGCTTAGCTGGGGCAGGGGCAAATTATGGCTACACCTTC.

As to this clone: Other nucleotide sequences from this sample produce the same CDR3. The chain employs TRBV5-1 and TRBJ2-2; weak D call: TRBD1 (7 bases). This CDR3 has 15 residues. Looked up from germline, CDR1 is SGHRS and CDR2 is YFSETQ. The V end lost 4 bases, the J end lost 0 bases, and 10 bases lay between the germline ends. The CDR3 loop reads CASSPGGSNTGELFF. CDR3 in DNA: TGCGCCAGCAGCCCAGGGGGGTCGAACACCGGGGAGCTGTTTTTT.

This chain links TRBV2 with TRBJ2-7, with D perhaps TRBD2 (5 bases). This CDR3 spans 12 amino acids. Germline lookup yields CDR1 SNHLY and CDR2 FYNNEI. Deletions cut 6 bases from V and 3 bases from J, with 9 bases between. This CDR3 reads CASRPGFYEQYF. The CDR3 bases are TGTGCCAGCAGACCGGGGTTCTACGAGCAGTACTTC. Looking up the rest from reference TRBV2 and TRBJ2-7 gives the full variable domain: EPEVTQTPSHQVTQMGQEVILRCVPISNHLYFYWYRQILGQKVEFLVSFYNNEISEKSEIFDDQFSVERPDGSNFTLKIRSTKLEDSAMYFCASRPGFYEQYFGPGTRLTVT.

The chain recombines TRBV5-1 with TRBJ1-4; 9 bases match TRBD1. With V trimmed by 5 bases and J by 5 bases, 4 bases remained unmatched. Germline assignment: CDR1 SGHRS and CDR2 YFSETQ. There are 14 residues in the CDR3. The CDR3 region has the DNA TGCGCCAGCAGGGCCGGGACAGGGAATGAAAAACTGTTTTTT. This sequence encodes CASRAGTGNEKLFF.

The genes are TRBV10-3 and TRBJ2-2; 7 bases map to TRBD1. The germline V gene has CDR1 ENHRY and CDR2 SYGVKD. The length of the CDR3 is 16 residues. V lost 3 bases and J lost 6; bases outside the gene matches: 10. The CDR3 sequence is CAISELQGGAAGELFF. As DNA, the CDR3 is TGTGCCATCAGTGAACTCCAAGGGGGCGCGGCCGGGGAGCTGTTTTTT.

This sequence joins TRBV11-2 and TRBJ2-5, with TRBD1 matching 8 bases. V lost 5 bases and J lost 1; bases outside the gene matches: 12. CDR1 SGHAT and CDR2 FQNNGV come from the germline V gene. There are 17 residues in the CDR3. The CDR3 DNA follows: TGTGCCAGCAGCCTCCCCCCCACCGGGACAGGCCAAGAGACCCAGTACTTC. As protein: CASSLPPTGTGQETQYF. The full variable domain, its missing parts supplied by reference TRBV11-2 and TRBJ2-5, is EAGVAQSPRYKIIEKRQSVAFWCNPISGHATLYWYQQILGQGPKLLIQFQNNGVVDDSQLPKDRFSAERLKGVDSTLKIQPAKLEDSAVYLCASSLPPTGTGQETQYFGPGTRLLVL.

This clone was counted a single time. This sequence joins TRBV7-9 and TRBJ2-7, with a weak D call TRBD1 (6 bases). The V gene's germline CDR1 is SEHNR and CDR2 FQNEAQ (reference sequence). With 4 bases removed from V and 4 bases from J, the gap between germline ends came to 17 bases. This CDR3 contains 15 residues. The CDR3 here is CASSSTGTRGYEQYF. The CDR3 DNA sequence: TGTGCCAGCAGCTCCACCGGGACAAGAGGTTACGAGCAGTACTTC. Full variable domain (rest looked up from reference TRBV7-9 and TRBJ2-7): DTGVSQNPRHKITKRGQNVTFRCDPISEHNRLYWYRQTLGQGPEFLTYFQNEAQLEKSRLLSDRFSAERPKGSFSTLEIQRTEQGDSAMYLCASSSTGTRGYEQYFGPGTRLTVT.

This clone was observed once. Lacking the conserved final phenylalanine or tryptophan, this CDR3 likely reflects a read error. The V call is TRBV9, the J call TRBJ1-2; possibly TRBD1 for D (6 bases). Per germline, CDR1 SGDLS and CDR2 YYNGEE. Trimming took off 6 bases at V and 8 bases at J, with 11 bases between the two ends. The CDR3 contains 11 residues. The CDR3 region is CASMGGGGYTS. CDR3 coding DNA: TGTGCCAGCATGGGCGGGGGCGGCTACACCTCC.

J is TRBJ2-1 and V is TRBV4-3, with 10 bases identical to TRBD2. CDR3 size: 18 residues. Trimming took 0 bases from V and 2 from J; bases not matched to a gene: 7. Germline V gene lookup returns CDR1 LGHNA and CDR2 YSLEER. In DNA form, the CDR3 reads TGCGCCAGCAGCCAAGATCATAGCGGGAGGTCCCCCTACAATGAGCAGTTCTTC. Its protein product is CASSQDHSGRSPYNEQFF.

V and J are TRBV5-1 and TRBJ2-5; TRBD2 agrees at 7 bases. This CDR3 is 14 amino acids long. CDR1 is SGHRS and CDR2 is YFSETQ in the germline V gene. Unmatched junction bases numbered 1, after V lost 2 bases and J lost 0 bases. The CDR3 nucleotides read TGCGCCAGCAGCTTAGCGGGGTACCAAGAGACCCAGTACTTC. Translation: CASSLAGYQETQYF.

This clone was picked up one time. The chain joins TRBV28 to TRBJ2-5; TRBD1 matches 9 bases. The CDR3 spans 17 residues. The germline CDR1 and CDR2 sequences are MDHEN and SYDVKM. V dropped 2 bases and J dropped 3; count of bases not matched to a gene: 10. CDR3 bases: TGTGCCAGCAGTTTAAGAGACTCAGGACAGGGGAAAGAGACCCAGTACTTC. Translated, it gives CASSLRDSGQGKETQYF.

This clone was found a few times. The CDR3 region is CASSQDLRIGSGYTF. In nucleotides, the CDR3 is TGCGCCAGCAGCCAAGATCTGCGCATCGGGAGTGGCTACACCTTC. This rearrangement joins TRBV4-3 to TRBJ1-2; unclear D gene. CDR1 and CDR2 from the germline V gene are LGHNA and YSLEER. This CDR3 contains 15 residues. Trimming took 0 bases from V and 7 from J, leaving 15 bases between them.

The V call is TRBV28, the J call TRBJ2-1; 7 bases align to TRBD2. The CDR3 loop spans 15 amino acids. Germline V gives CDR1 MDHEN, CDR2 SYDVKM. Trimming took 3 bases from V and 3 from J; bases not matched to a gene: 5. CDR3 in amino acids: CASSFSSGVYNEQFF. CDR3 bases: TGTGCCAGCAGTTTTTCTAGCGGTGTCTACAATGAGCAGTTCTTC.

This chain uses TRBV19 with TRBJ2-1, with TRBD2 matching 14 bases. The ends lost 5 bases at V and 7 bases at J; junction bases unmatched: 4. Germline loops: CDR1 LNHDA, CDR2 SQIVND (reference sequence). CDR3 size: 15 residues. The CDR3 DNA reads as TGTGCCAGTAGTCCGCGGACTAGCGGGAGGAATGAGCAGTTCTTC. This gives the protein CASSPRTSGRNEQFF.

The chain couples TRBV9 to TRBJ1-2; possible D gene TRBD1, 5 bases. Germline loops: CDR1 SGDLS, CDR2 YYNGEE. CDR3 size: 14 residues. V was clipped by 0 bases and J by 8 bases, with 14 bases between them. This CDR3 is CASSVALAGRGYTF. The CDR3 DNA is TGTGCCAGCAGCGTAGCTTTGGCAGGGCGGGGCTACACCTTC.